The next 22 T cell receptor beta chains were all read from a single sample in a study of shared clonotypes between healthy human individuals (dated by TCRdb to about 2020). The receptor library was made with the immunoSEQ multiplex PCR assay. This immuneACCESS table, as held by TCRdb, lists in-frame sequences with V and J called but not all clones. Of the missing ones, under half trace to an unresolved V gene in checked studies; the others have no known cause. This sample holds under 850,000 clones; around 77% were observed only once. The ten largest clones capture about 1.8% of the sample. Sequenced sample: memory CD4+ T cells sorted from blood. The cell subset or site tag for this specimen amounts to: CD45RA-negative fraction. These receptors were collected from a woman under 40 in good health.

The genes are TRBV6-6 and TRBJ1-5; tentative D call: TRBD1 (5 bases). Trimming removed 5 bases at V and 2 bases at J, with 16 bases between. CDR1 and CDR2 (germline): MNHNY, SVGAGI (reference sequence). The CDR3 has 16 residues. The CDR3 sequence: CASSGRQPGGNQPQHF. CDR3 nucleotides: TGTGCCAGCAGTGGACGACAGCCGGGCGGCAATCAGCCCCAGCATTTT.

This clone came up a few times. At the DNA level, this CDR3 is encoded by other sequences in the same sample as well. The chain combines TRBV28 with TRBJ2-2; D perhaps matches TRBD2 (6 bases). The CDR3 covers 17 residues. V was shortened by 4 bases and J by 5 bases, with 20 bases between the two germline ends. CDR1 MDHEN and CDR2 SYDVKM come from the germline V gene. CDR3 coding DNA: TGTGCCAGCAGTTCCAACGGGGGTAGCGGTAGAACCGGGGAGCTGTTTTTT. It encodes CASSSNGGSGRTGELFF. The whole variable domain, remainder taken from reference TRBV28 and TRBJ2-2, is DVKVTQSSRYLVKRTGEKVFLECVQDMDHENMFWYRQDPGLGLRLIYFSYDVKMKEKGDIPEGYSVSREKKERFSLILESASTNQTSMYLCASSSNGGSGRTGELFFGEGSRLTVL.

The CDR3 nucleotides are TGTGCCTGCCGACCTGGGAGTTCTGAAGCTTTCTTT. Translated: CACRPGSSEAFF. This chain uses TRBV30 with TRBJ1-1; D unclear. The CDR3 is 12 amino acids. Trimming pared 6 bases from V and 6 bases from J, leaving 14 bases between. Germline-derived CDR1 and CDR2 are GTSNPN and SVGIG (reference sequence).

In regard to this clone: Within the sample, other DNA sequences also encode this same CDR3. This CDR3 reads CASSISGHEQYF. The CDR3 coding sequence is TGTGCCAGTAGTATCTCGGGCCACGAGCAGTACTTC. V gene TRBV19 combines with J gene TRBJ2-7; no definite D call. V was cut by 3 bases and J by 5 bases, with 8 bases left in between. The CDR3 consists of 12 residues. The germline V gene has CDR1 LNHDA and CDR2 SQIVND (reference sequence).

The genes are TRBV7-8 and TRBJ1-4; 8 bases match TRBD1. J lost 8 bases, V lost 2 bases, and 4 bases had no gene match. Germline CDR1 reads SGHVS; CDR2 reads FQNEAQ. CDR3 length: 14 amino acids. Written as DNA, the CDR3 is TGTGCCAGCAGCTTAATAACAGGGGGGGAAAAACTGTTTTTT. Its translation: CASSLITGGEKLFF.

The chain employs TRBV7-9 and TRBJ2-1; D gene unclear. V lost 2 bases, J lost 9 bases, and 8 bases lay in between. The CDR3 runs 12 residues. The germline V gene encodes CDR1 SEHNR and CDR2 FQNEAQ (reference sequence). CDR3 sequence: CASSLRDSEQFF. CDR3 nucleotides: TGTGCCAGCAGCTTACGAGATAGTGAGCAGTTCTTC.

Of note for this clone: Different DNA sequences within this sample yield the same CDR3. The chain has TRBV5-1 and TRBJ2-1; TRBD2 matches 8 bases. The germline CDR1 and CDR2 sequences are SGHRS and YFSETQ. The CDR3 loop spans 14 amino acids. Trimming cost V 2 bases and J 9 bases; bases outside gene matches: 7. CDR3 sequence (DNA): TGCGCCAGCAGCTTAGGGACTAGTGGTCTTGAGCAGTTCTTC. This gives the protein CASSLGTSGLEQFF.

The rearrangement uses TRBV4-1 and TRBJ2-7; 10 bases align to TRBD1. The CDR3 length is 15 residues. V gave up 4 bases and J gave up 7 bases; unmatched junction bases: 10. Germline CDR1 MGHRA, CDR2 YSYEKL. The DNA for the CDR3 is TGCGCCAGCAGCCGAGCGGGGACAGGGGCAGGAGAGCAGTACTTC. The encoded protein is CASSRAGTGAGEQYF.

The gene calls are TRBV7-2 and TRBJ1-2, with 7 positions matching TRBD1. The CDR3 loop spans 13 amino acids. V lost 4 bases, J lost 7 bases, and 6 bases stayed unmatched. CDR1 is SGHTA and CDR2 is FQGNSA in the germline V gene. CDR3 in amino acids: CASSYHRGSGYTF. CDR3 sequence (DNA): TGTGCCAGCAGCTACCACAGGGGTTCTGGCTACACCTTC.

The rearrangement joins TRBV2 to TRBJ1-2; 7 bases match TRBD1. The CDR3 is made up of 14 amino acids. Germline V CDR1 and CDR2: SNHLY, FYNNEI. V lost 6 bases and J lost 2; bases outside the gene matches: 6. The CDR3 here is CASRGQDGNYGYTF. The CDR3 nucleotides are TGTGCCAGCAGAGGACAGGATGGGAACTATGGCTACACCTTC.

This chain connects TRBV30 to TRBJ2-1; tentatively, D is TRBD1 (5 bases). Germline V lookup: CDR1 GTSNPN, CDR2 SVGIG (reference sequence). This CDR3 region has 14 residues. Trimming pared 1 base from V and 6 bases from J, leaving 13 bases between. This CDR3 is CAWSASVGVNEQFF. CDR3 nucleotide sequence: TGTGCCTGGAGTGCATCGGTAGGGGTCAATGAGCAGTTCTTC.

CDR3: CATSSRDRGPYGYTF. Here the CDR3 DNA reads TGTGCCACCAGCTCCCGGGACAGGGGGCCCTATGGCTACACCTTC. V is TRBV15 and J is TRBJ1-2; TRBD1 matches at 12 bases. The CDR3 is 15 residues long. Germline V lookup: CDR1 LNHNV, CDR2 YYDKDF (reference sequence). Trimming removed 5 bases from V and 4 bases from J; junction bases left unmatched: 5.

This clone turned up a few times. This chain uses TRBV7-2 with TRBJ2-7; TRBD2 aligns across 7 bases. V dropped 2 bases and J dropped 4; count of bases not matched to a gene: 5. This CDR3 is built from 14 residues. Germline V lookup: CDR1 SGHTA, CDR2 FQGNSA. As DNA, the CDR3 is TGTGCCAGCAGCTTAAGCGGGGAATGGTACGAGCAGTACTTC. This codes for CASSLSGEWYEQYF.

The rearrangement joins TRBV2 to TRBJ2-3; tentative D call: TRBD2 (5 bases). CDR1 is SNHLY, CDR2 FYNNEI, per germline. The CDR3 spans 13 residues. V lost 5 bases to trimming and J lost 3 bases, with 9 bases between them. In DNA form, the CDR3 reads TGTGCCAGCAGTCGAGGGAAAACAGATACGCAGTATTTT. Amino acid sequence: CASSRGKTDTQYF.

The chain uses TRBV7-6 and TRBJ2-5; unclear D gene. The CDR3 consists of 12 residues. Between the trimmed V and J ends, which lost 2 bases and 4 bases, there was a span of 5 bases. Looked up from germline, CDR1 is SGHVS and CDR2 is FNYEAQ. Written as DNA, the CDR3 is TGTGCCAGCAGCTTACGCGCAGAGACCCAGTACTTC. Amino acid sequence: CASSLRAETQYF.

This clone was counted a single time. CDR3 sequence: CASSRRTATNEKLFF. For the CDR3, the DNA is TGTGCCAGCAGCAGGAGGACAGCAACTAATGAAAAACTGTTTTTT. The chain combines TRBV9 with TRBJ1-4; the D gene is possibly TRBD1 (6 bases). The germline V and J ends were trimmed by 4 bases and 0 bases, with 10 bases remaining between them. CDR1 and CDR2 from the germline V gene are SGDLS and YYNGEE. CDR3 length: 15 residues.

The gene calls are TRBV7-9 and TRBJ2-3; D gene uncertain. V lost 2 bases and J 1 base, leaving 10 bases between the germline ends. Looked up from germline, CDR1 is SEHNR and CDR2 is FQNEAQ (reference sequence). This CDR3 comprises 15 residues. The DNA of the CDR3 is TGTGCCAGCAGCTTATATCCCCTAGGCACAGATACGCAGTATTTT. This encodes CASSLYPLGTDTQYF.

The chain is built from TRBV29-1 and TRBJ1-2; the D gene is possibly TRBD1 (6 bases). In germline, CDR1 is SQVTM, CDR2 ANQGSEA. The CDR3 has 16 residues. V was pared by 6 bases and J by 9 bases, with 29 bases between. CDR3 coding DNA: TGCAGCGTAGAAAGGGCAGGGGTTGACCGTCTATCTCGCTACACCTTC. It specifies CSVERAGVDRLSRYTF.

This chain uses TRBV5-5 with TRBJ1-2; possibly TRBD1 for D (6 bases). V was cut by 5 bases and J by 8 bases, with 19 bases left in between. The CDR3 totals 14 residues. CDR1 is SGHKS and CDR2 is YYEKEE in the germline V gene (reference sequence). This chain's CDR3 is CASRTPGGAAGYTF. The CDR3 region has the DNA TGTGCCAGCAGAACTCCCGGGGGCGCGGCCGGCTACACCTTC.

With respect to this clone: It is likely a read error: a sequence one base away is far more abundant. This chain connects TRBV5-1 to TRBJ1-1, with D possibly being TRBD1 (5 bases). CDR1 SGHRS and CDR2 YFSETQ come from the germline V gene. V was clipped by 4 bases and J by 4 bases, with 14 bases between them. CDR3 length: 14 residues. The CDR3 sequence is CASSTETEVTEAFF. In DNA, the CDR3 is TGCGCCAGCAGCACAGAGACAGAGGTCACTGAAGCTTTCTTT.

The chain carries TRBV27 and TRBJ2-1; 10 nucleotides match TRBD2. Trimming removed 5 bases from V and 4 bases from J; junction bases left unmatched: 5. This CDR3 is built from 15 residues. Germline CDR1 is MNHEY and CDR2 is SMNVEV (reference sequence). For the CDR3, the DNA is TGTGCCAGCAGTCACGGACTAGCGGCATACAATGAGCAGTTCTTC. This gives the protein CASSHGLAAYNEQFF.

This clone has only one observation. This chain uses TRBV28 with TRBJ2-1, with D possibly being TRBD1 or TRBD2 (6 bases each). Trimming left V 7 bases short and J 9 bases short, with 22 bases between. Germline V gene sequence: CDR1 MDHEN, CDR2 SYDVKM. The CDR3 runs to 15 residues. DNA of the CDR3: TGTGCCAGCATCATCTGGGGGCGAGCGGGCAGTGAGCAGTTCTTC. This gives the protein CASIIWGRAGSEQFF.